Detailed here is one T cell receptor beta chain. These data belong to a study of blood T cell repertoires in COVID-19. Study information: Spain, Italy and the United States supplied samples that represented acute and convalescent COVID-19.

Before being deemed recovered, Cohort 3 donors had two negative PCRs, clearance, or symptom resolution. From germline, CDR1 is SGHAT and CDR2 FQNNGV. The J segment lost 5 bases and the V segment lost 2 bases, leaving 7 bases of the junction unmatched. The CDR3 runs to 15 residues. In the original analysis: Nucleated cell number was recorded as an estimate derived from reference gene primer amplification. Sequenced by immunoSEQ multiplex PCR; TCRdb stores in-frame clones only, minus some. V, J and clone size are those of that table, while D and trimming were read from the DNA. The data hold 200,000 to 250,000 clones, with around nine tenths observed a single time.

Sequencing was done on a sample of PBMCs or T cells enriched from blood (not recorded which). The chain links TRBV11-2 to TRBJ1-1; 8 bases fit TRBD1. The receptor's source is a young woman who had recovered from COVID-19. The CDR3, as DNA: TGTGCCAGCAGCTTATCAGGGGGCGCGGGGACTGAAGCTTTCTTT. Translation: CASSLSGGAGTEAFF.